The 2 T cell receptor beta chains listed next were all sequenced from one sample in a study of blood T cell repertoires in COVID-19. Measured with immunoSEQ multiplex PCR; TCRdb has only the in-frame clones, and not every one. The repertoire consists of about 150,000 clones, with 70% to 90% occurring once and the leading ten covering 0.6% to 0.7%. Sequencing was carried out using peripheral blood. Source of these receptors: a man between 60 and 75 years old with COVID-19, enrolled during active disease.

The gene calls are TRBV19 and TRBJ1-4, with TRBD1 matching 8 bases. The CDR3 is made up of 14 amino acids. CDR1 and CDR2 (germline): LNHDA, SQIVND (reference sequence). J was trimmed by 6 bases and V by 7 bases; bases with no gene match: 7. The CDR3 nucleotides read TGTGCCAGTAATCGCCAACAGGGGGATGAAAAACTGTTTTTT. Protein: CASNRQQGDEKLFF.

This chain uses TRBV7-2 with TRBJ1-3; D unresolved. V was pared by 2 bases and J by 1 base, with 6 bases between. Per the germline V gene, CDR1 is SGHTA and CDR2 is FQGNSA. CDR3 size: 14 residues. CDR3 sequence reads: CASSLPGSGNTIYF. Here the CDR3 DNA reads TGTGCCAGCAGCTTACCAGGTTCTGGAAACACCATATATTTT. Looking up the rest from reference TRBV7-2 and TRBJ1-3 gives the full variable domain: GAGVSQSPSNKVTEKGKDVELRCDPISGHTALYWYRQSLGQGLEFLIYFQGNSAPDKSGLPSDRFSAERTGGSVSTLTIQRTQQEDSAVYLCASSLPGSGNTIYFGEGSWLTVV.